This TCR beta chain was observed in a study of CD8 T cells in Susac syndrome. Germline V gene lookup returns CDR1 SQVTM and CDR2 ANQGSEA. This CDR3 has 12 amino acids. The germline V and J ends were trimmed by 7 bases and 2 bases, with 12 bases remaining between them. Study observations and caveats: Clonal expansion of CD8+ cells in Susac peaked in TEMRA cells (and in active patients).

After extraction with the RNeasy kit, 0.5 to 1 ug of the RNA was reverse transcribed using random hexamers. TCR beta CDR3 was amplified by immunoSEQ multiplex PCR. This amplification extended across 54 Vbeta and 13 Jbeta segments. TCRdb re-derived calls from the immunoSEQ multiplex PCR reads in MiXCR, one entry per CDR3 protein. The data show about 100,000 distinct CDR3 sequences, roughly 96% seen once. On this clonotype: Its antigen is as yet unknown.

Through negative isolation, CD4+ and CD8+ T cells were obtained, while TEMRA cells were enriched using FACS. The sequencing sample was made of CD8+ T cells from PBMCs. This receptor was identified in a human donor with Susac syndrome. The chain uses TRBV29-1 and TRBJ2-7; no clear D. The CDR3 DNA follows: TGCAGCGCGGCTGGGCAGACCTACGAGCAGTACTTC. Residues: CSAAGQTYEQYF.